This entry lists 8 T cell receptor beta chains sequenced from one sample in a study of blood T cell repertoires in COVID-19. Only in-frame clones appear in the TCRdb table, and some are missing; sequencing was by immunoSEQ multiplex PCR. The sample includes approximately 69,000 clones, about 70% of them seen just once. Sequencing input: peripheral blood. These receptors came from a man between 60 and 70 years old with acute or convalescent COVID-19.

This chain connects TRBV30 to TRBJ1-5; D ambiguous. The CDR3 extends over 17 amino acids. Trimming shortened V by 0 bases and J by 0 bases, and 15 bases separated the two germline ends. CDR1 and CDR2 (germline): GTSNPN, SVGIG (reference sequence). The CDR3 spells CAWSVSSAKHSNQPQHF. In DNA form, the CDR3 reads TGTGCCTGGAGTGTATCCTCCGCGAAGCATAGCAATCAGCCCCAGCATTTT.

This clone was observed a single time. V and J are TRBV5-4 and TRBJ1-1; D gene ambiguous. CDR1 SGHNT and CDR2 YYREEE come from the germline V gene (reference sequence). The CDR3 is 13 amino acids. The V end lost 4 bases, the J end lost 1 base, and 8 bases lay between the germline ends. The CDR3 DNA reads as TGTGCCAGCAGCCCCCCGGGGAACACTGAAGCTTTCTTT. Protein: CASSPPGNTEAFF.

The chain recombines TRBV5-6 with TRBJ1-2; D gene uncertain. The CDR3 extends over 12 amino acids. Germline V lookup: CDR1 SGHDT, CDR2 YYEEEE. Trimming cost V 1 base and J 6 bases, with 7 bases left between them. The CDR3, as DNA: TGTGCCAGCAGCTTGAAATCTAATGGCTACACCTTC. Translated: CASSLKSNGYTF.

As DNA, the CDR3 is TGTGCCAGCAGCCAAGGCCCGGGACCGTTACTAGCGGGGAGCACAGATACGCAGTATTTT. Amino acid sequence: CASSQGPGPLLAGSTDTQYF. V is TRBV3-1 (or the pseudogene TRBV3-2) and J is TRBJ2-3; 10 bases align to TRBD2. CDR1 and CDR2 (germline): LGHDT, YNNKEL (reference sequence). With 1 base clipped from V and 0 bases from J, the junction kept 13 bases outside the gene matches. The CDR3 is 20 residues long.

V is TRBV2 and J is TRBJ2-1; 7 bases are a match to TRBD2. This CDR3 region has 16 residues. V gave up 7 bases and J gave up 6 bases; unmatched junction bases: 15. Germline V lookup: CDR1 SNHLY, CDR2 FYNNEI. In DNA, the CDR3 is TGTGCCAGCATAGGCGTCAGTGGGACTATTGTCAATGAGCAGTTCTTC. Encoded protein: CASIGVSGTIVNEQFF.

This clone was detected a few times. J is TRBJ1-1 and V is TRBV5-6; D perhaps matches TRBD1 (6 bases). The germline V gene encodes CDR1 SGHDT and CDR2 YYEEEE. This CDR3 region has 13 residues. The V and J ends lost 4 bases and 1 base respectively, with 8 bases between them. The CDR3 DNA reads as TGTGCCAGCAGCCCGACAGGGAACACTGAAGCTTTCTTT. Its translation: CASSPTGNTEAFF.

The V gene is TRBV28, the J gene TRBJ1-6, with D tentatively TRBD1 (5 bases). In germline, CDR1 is MDHEN, CDR2 SYDVKM. The CDR3 runs to 12 residues. Trimming took off 3 bases at V and 11 bases at J, with 8 bases between the two ends. The CDR3 reads CASSFGGTPLHF. The CDR3 DNA follows: TGTGCCAGCAGTTTCGGGGGGACACCCCTCCACTTT.

The J gene is TRBJ1-2, the V gene TRBV10-3, with a weak D call TRBD1 (6 bases). The CDR3 has 14 amino acids. Germline V CDR1 and CDR2: ENHRY, SYGVKD. V was cut by 6 bases and J by 1 base, with 12 bases left in between. Here the CDR3 reads CAISPGVVNYGYTF. The CDR3 DNA reads as TGTGCCATCAGCCCAGGGGTCGTTAACTATGGCTACACCTTC.